This TCR beta chain was sequenced in a study of T cells after yellow fever vaccination. This clonotype has ten or more counts. The antigen remains undetermined. Overall study findings and caveats: A large majority of primary-vaccination clones showed up again after the booster (approximately 95% CD4, almost 90% CD8).

V shed 6 bases and J 4 bases; nucleotides not matched to a gene: 8. This CDR3 has 15 residues. Germline V gene sequence: CDR1 DFQATT, CDR2 SNEGSKA (reference sequence). One entry per CDR3 protein results from TCRdb running MiXCR on the 5' RACE reads. The data hold about 73,000 distinct CDR3 sequences, with 7.5% to 9% observed a single time. This chain links TRBV20-1 with TRBJ2-3; 12 nucleotides line up with TRBD2. The sample was CD8+ T cells sorted from PBMCs, taken on the day of the yellow fever booster vaccination. The clonotype comes from a man aged 25-45 years who received the YFV17D yellow fever vaccine. CDR3 protein: CSAFGTSGPADTQYF. The CDR3 DNA is TGCAGTGCATTCGGGACTAGCGGGCCGGCAGATACGCAGTATTTT.